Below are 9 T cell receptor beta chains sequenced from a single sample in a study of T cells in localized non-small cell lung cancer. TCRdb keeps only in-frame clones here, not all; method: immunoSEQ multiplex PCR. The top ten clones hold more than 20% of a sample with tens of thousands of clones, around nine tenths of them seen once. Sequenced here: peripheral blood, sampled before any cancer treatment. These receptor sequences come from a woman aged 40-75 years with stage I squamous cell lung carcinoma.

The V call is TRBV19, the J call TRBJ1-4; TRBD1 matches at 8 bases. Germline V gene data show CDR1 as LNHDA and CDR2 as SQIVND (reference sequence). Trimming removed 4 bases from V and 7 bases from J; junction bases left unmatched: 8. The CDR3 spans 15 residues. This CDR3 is CASSTGGTGGEKLFF. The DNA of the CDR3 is TGTGCCAGTAGTACCGGCGGGACAGGCGGTGAAAAACTGTTTTTT.

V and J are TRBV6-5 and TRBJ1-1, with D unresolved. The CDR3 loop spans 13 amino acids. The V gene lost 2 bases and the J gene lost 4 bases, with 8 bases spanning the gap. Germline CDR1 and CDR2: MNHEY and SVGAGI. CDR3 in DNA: TGTGCCAGCAGTTACGAGAGGAGCACTGAAGCTTTCTTT. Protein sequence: CASSYERSTEAFF.

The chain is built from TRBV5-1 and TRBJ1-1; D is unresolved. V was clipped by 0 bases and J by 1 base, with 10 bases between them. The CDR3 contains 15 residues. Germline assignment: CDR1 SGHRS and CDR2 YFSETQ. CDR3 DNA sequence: TGCGCCAGCAGCTTGGTCGCAGGAGCGAACACTGAAGCTTTCTTT. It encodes CASSLVAGANTEAFF.

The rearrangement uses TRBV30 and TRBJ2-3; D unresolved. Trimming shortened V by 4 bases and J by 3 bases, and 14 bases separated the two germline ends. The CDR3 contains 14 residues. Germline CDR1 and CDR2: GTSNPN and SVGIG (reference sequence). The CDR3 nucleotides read TGTGCCTGGAACAGTCTAAGTGGGACAGATACGCAGTATTTT. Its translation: CAWNSLSGTDTQYF.

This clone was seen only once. As DNA, the CDR3 is TGTGCCAGCAGCCAAGCTCACCCCGAGGGGACCCAGTACTTC. Translated, it gives CASSQAHPEGTQYF. The J gene is TRBJ2-5, the V gene TRBV4-2, with D tentatively TRBD2 (5 bases). The germline gives CDR1 LGHNA, CDR2 YNFKEQ. V was trimmed by 1 base and J by 7 bases, leaving 13 bases between them. The length of the CDR3 is 14 residues.

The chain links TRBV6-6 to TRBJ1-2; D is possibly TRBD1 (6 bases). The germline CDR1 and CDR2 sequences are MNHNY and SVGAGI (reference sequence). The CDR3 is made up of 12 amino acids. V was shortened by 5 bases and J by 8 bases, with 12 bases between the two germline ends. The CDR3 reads CASSGWTEGYTF. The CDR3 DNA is TGTGCCAGCAGTGGCTGGACAGAAGGCTACACCTTC.

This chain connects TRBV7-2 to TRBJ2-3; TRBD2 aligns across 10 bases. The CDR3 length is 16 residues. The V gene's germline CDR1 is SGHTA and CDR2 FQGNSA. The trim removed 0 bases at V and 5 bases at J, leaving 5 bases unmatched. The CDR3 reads CASSLAASGGVDTQYF. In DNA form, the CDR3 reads TGTGCCAGCAGCTTAGCCGCTAGCGGGGGCGTAGATACGCAGTATTTT.

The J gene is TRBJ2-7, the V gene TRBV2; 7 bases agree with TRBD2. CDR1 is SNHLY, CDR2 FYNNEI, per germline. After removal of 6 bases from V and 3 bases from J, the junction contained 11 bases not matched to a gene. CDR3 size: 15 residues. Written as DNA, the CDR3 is TGTGCCAGCAGAATTTTAGCGGGTCAGCTCTACGAGCAGTACTTC. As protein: CASRILAGQLYEQYF.

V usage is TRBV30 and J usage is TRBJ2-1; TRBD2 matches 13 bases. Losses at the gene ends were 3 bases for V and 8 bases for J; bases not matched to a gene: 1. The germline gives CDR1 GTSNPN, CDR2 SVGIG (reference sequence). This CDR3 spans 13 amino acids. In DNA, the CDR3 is TGTGCCTGGAGACTAGCGGGGGGGTATGAGCAGTTCTTC. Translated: CAWRLAGGYEQFF.